Listed below are T cell receptor beta chains from one sample, sequenced in a study of blood T cell repertoires in COVID-19. The method was immunoSEQ multiplex PCR; TCRdb's version includes in-frame clones alone and lacks a portion of them. The table records 200,000 to 250,000 clones, roughly 83% of them present only once. The sample taken for sequencing was PBMCs or T cells enriched from blood (not recorded which). These receptors all come from a middle-aged woman with acute COVID-19. Each CDR3 is given with its conserved first and last residue. The D gene is left open where the match is weak. Rows give clone size only sometimes, using once, few, many, or a class for an expanded clone.

j_call	d_call	v_call	clone_size	cdr3_aa	cdr3_nt
TRBJ1-6	TRBD1	TRBV27	NA	CASRGQGYNSPLHF	TGTGCCAGCCGAGGACAGGGTTATAATTCACCCCTCCACTTT
TRBJ1-2	NA	TRBV5-1	NA	CASSLIERAYGYTF	TGCGCCAGCAGCTTGATTGAGCGGGCTTATGGCTACACCTTC
TRBJ2-1	TRBD2	TRBV9	once	CASSPSGTSSYNEQFF	TGTGCCAGCAGCCCTTCCGGGACTAGCTCCTACAATGAGCAGTTCTTC
TRBJ2-7	TRBD1	TRBV29-1	NA	CSVESQTGSYF	TGCAGCGTTGAATCCCAGACAGGGTCGTACTTC
TRBJ2-3	NA	TRBV4-1	once	CASSQDRKADTQYF	TGCGCCAGCAGCCAAGACAGGAAGGCAGATACGCAGTATTTT
TRBJ1-1	TRBD1	TRBV18	NA	CASSRDRSNTEAFF	TGTGCCAGCTCGAGGGACAGGTCGAACACTGAAGCTTTCTTT
TRBJ2-1	NA	TRBV7-3	NA	CASSLALLEGDEQFF	TGTGCCAGCAGCTTAGCGTTGCTCGAAGGGGATGAGCAGTTCTTC
TRBJ2-2	NA	TRBV4-1	few	CASSQALLQTRRTGELFF	TGCGCCAGCAGCCAAGCCCTGTTGCAGACTAGGCGGACCGGGGAGCTGTTTTTT
TRBJ2-7	TRBD2	TRBV6-5	NA	CASRSGGLGSYEQYF	TGTGCCAGCAGGAGCGGGGGGCTGGGCTCCTACGAGCAGTACTTC
TRBJ2-3	TRBD2	TRBV18	NA	CASSSSGGADTQYF	TGTGCCAGCTCATCTAGCGGGGGGGCCGATACGCAGTATTTT
TRBJ1-1	NA	TRBV27	NA	CASSLKLLNTEAFF	TGTGCCAGCAGTTTAAAACTGCTGAACACTGAAGCTTTCTTT
TRBJ1-2	NA	TRBV4-1	NA	CASSQALGGLRADTF	TGCGCCAGCAGCCAAGCCCTTGGCGGTTTGAGGGCTGACACCTTC
TRBJ2-2	NA	TRBV24-1	NA	CATSDSIGRGTGELFF	TGTGCCACCAGTGATTCGATAGGACGGGGTACCGGGGAGCTGTTTTTT
TRBJ2-7	TRBD1	TRBV6-1	NA	CASSGPDRTGRYEQYF	TGTGCCAGCAGTGGGCCTGACAGGACAGGGAGATACGAGCAGTACTTC
TRBJ2-7	NA	TRBV9	NA	CASSVDGSYEQYF	TGTGCCAGCAGCGTAGACGGCTCCTACGAGCAGTACTTC
TRBJ2-7	TRBD1	TRBV27	NA	CASSKETGTGVREQYF	TGTGCCAGCAGTAAGGAGACCGGGACAGGGGTAAGGGAGCAGTACTTC
TRBJ2-3	TRBD1	TRBV11-2	once	CASSPGQGGSDTQYF	TGTGCCAGCAGCCCGGGACAGGGAGGATCAGATACGCAGTATTTT
TRBJ2-1	TRBD1	TRBV29-1	NA	CSVRDRTSYNEQFF	TGCAGCGTCCGGGACAGAACATCCTACAATGAGCAGTTCTTC
TRBJ2-3	TRBD1	TRBV5-8	once	CASSQTGTGTTDTQYF	TGTGCCAGCAGCCAGACCGGGACAGGGACCACAGATACGCAGTATTTT
TRBJ2-5	NA	TRBV14	NA	CASSLFGGGSETQYF	TGTGCCAGCAGCCTTTTCGGGGGTGGATCCGAGACCCAGTACTTC
TRBJ1-5	NA	TRBV2	NA	CASSEKGSEALYQPQHF	TGTGCCAGCAGTGAAAAAGGGAGCGAGGCCCTCTATCAGCCCCAGCATTTT
TRBJ2-1	TRBD2	TRBV15	once	CATSRVSGGENNEQFF	TGTGCCACCAGCAGAGTGAGCGGGGGTGAAAACAATGAGCAGTTCTTC
TRBJ2-7	TRBD1	TRBV30	NA	CASEPRTGGSYEQYF	TGTGCCTCTGAGCCCCGGACAGGGGGCTCCTACGAGCAGTACTTC
TRBJ1-5	NA	TRBV6-1	NA	CASSEAWKAEPQHF	TGTGCCAGCAGTGAAGCATGGAAGGCGGAGCCCCAGCATTTT
TRBJ2-1	TRBD2	TRBV28	once	CASSLRGGAGNEQFF	TGTGCCAGCAGTTTACGCGGGGGGGCCGGCAATGAGCAGTTCTTC
TRBJ1-2	NA	TRBV28	NA	CASRPDGNGGYTF	TGTGCCAGCAGACCCGACGGAAACGGGGGCTACACCTTC
TRBJ2-7	NA	TRBV6-1	NA	CASSYTTTGYEQYF	TGTGCCAGCAGTTATACGACGACAGGTTACGAGCAGTACTTC
TRBJ2-6	NA	TRBV11-3	NA	CASSFRVDSSGANVLTF	TGTGCCAGCAGCTTTAGAGTCGATAGCTCTGGGGCCAACGTCCTGACTTTC
TRBJ2-1	TRBD2	TRBV11-2	NA	CASSYAGRAEQFF	TGTGCCAGCAGCTACGCAGGGAGGGCTGAGCAGTTCTTC
TRBJ2-5	TRBD2	TRBV4-2	NA	CASSQAGTSGGQGTQYF	TGTGCCAGCAGCCAGGCCGGGACTAGCGGGGGACAAGGGACCCAGTACTTC
TRBJ2-5	TRBD2	TRBV6-5	NA	CATRLAGGPQETQYF	TGTGCCACCCGGCTAGCGGGAGGCCCACAAGAGACCCAGTACTTC
TRBJ2-1	NA	TRBV18	many	CASSERWGGAFSYNEQFF	TGTGCCAGCTCCGAACGTTGGGGGGGGGCCTTCTCCTACAATGAGCAGTTCTTC
TRBJ2-2	TRBD1	TRBV29-1	NA	CSAGRTWGQGNTGELFF	TGCAGCGCCGGTCGGACGTGGGGACAGGGGAACACCGGGGAGCTGTTTTTT